This T cell receptor (beta chain) was identified in a study of cytomegalovirus exposure and HLA in healthy donors. A multiplex PCR was run with 60 Vbeta primers and 13 Jbeta primers. The assay was immunoSEQ multiplex PCR, and TCRdb's table has in-frame clones only and misses some. The sample carries 90,000 to 100,000 clones, more than 70% recorded once. A remark on this clone: The junction and the germline gene differ at one end; a read error may be behind it.

From germline, CDR1 is MDHEN and CDR2 SYDVKM. The CDR3 is 11 amino acids. The genes are TRBV28 and TRBJ1-2; D possibly corresponds to TRBD1 (5 bases). The receptor's source is a female donor in good health and CMV-seronegative. The source material was PBMCs. CDR3 in DNA: TGTGCCAGCAGTTGGGCCCCGAGACAGCACTTC. Translation gives CASSWAPRQHF.